This T cell receptor (beta chain) was obtained from a study of blood T cells in healthy people across ages. With a J-beta primer mix and a sample-barcoded 5' primer, a second PCR ran 7 to 11 cycles. TCRdb reprocessed the 5' RACE reads with MiXCR, giving one entry per CDR3 protein. The sample holds 1.6 million or so distinct CDR3 sequences; almost 35% are singletons and the top ten take around 10%. About this clonotype itself: Its matching antigen is unknown. At one of its ends the junction is not consistent with the germline gene, which may arise from a read error.

Broader study findings: PBMCs that were unsorted prevented a conclusive naive versus antigen-experienced comparison.

Sequencing used blood. The origin of this receptor is a woman in her twenties or thirties in good health.

The CDR3, as DNA: TGTGCCAACAGCAATCTAGCGGGTGAGCAGTACTTC. It yields the protein CANSNLAGEQYF. The gene calls are TRBV3-1 and TRBJ2-7; the match to TRBD2 covers 8 bases. This CDR3 has 12 residues. CDR1 LGHDT and CDR2 YNNKEL come from the germline V gene (reference sequence).